This TCR beta chain was identified in a study of CD8 T cells in Susac syndrome. Negative isolation was used for CD8+ and CD4+ T cells and FACS enrichment for TEMRA cells. The CDR3 loop spans 17 amino acids. Random hexamers were used to reverse transcribe the RNA input (about 0.45 to 1 ug). TCRdb reanalysed the immunoSEQ multiplex PCR reads using MiXCR and keeps one entry per CDR3 protein. The table has roughly 200,000 distinct CDR3 sequences, roughly 96% seen once. The sample consisted of CD4+ T cells from PBMCs. This sequence joins TRBV21-1 and TRBJ1-2. TRBV21-1 counts as a pseudogene. The source of this sequence is a human donor in good health. CDR3 amino acids: CASSYPREGKDVYGYTF. The CDR3 nucleotides read TGTGCCAGCAGCTACCCGCGGGAGGGAAAAGACGTCTACGGCTACACCTTC.